This TCR beta chain was retrieved from a study of shared clonotypes between healthy human individuals. In germline, CDR1 is KGHSH, CDR2 LQKENI. There are 14 residues in the CDR3. Trimming removed 0 bases from V and 3 bases from J, with 6 bases in between. A note on this clone: The target antigen is unknown.

Here immunoSEQ multiplex PCR was the method, and the copy in TCRdb shows in-frame clones only, minus some. The sample records 2 million to 2.5 million clones, approximately 96% being singletons. The study's findings and limits: The study's rarefaction showed incomplete sorted-subset sequencing despite large depth. Investigators collected only blood, and repertoires in tissues likely differ.

Material: naive CD4+ T cells sorted from blood. The subset is: CD45RA+ positively selected. This TCR came from a man aged 18 to 30 in good health. The chain uses TRBV18 and TRBJ1-3, with D unclear. The CDR3 loop is CASSPPEGGNTIYF. Written as DNA, the CDR3 is TGTGCCAGCTCACCACCGGAGGGTGGAAACACCATATATTTT. The whole variable domain, filled in from reference TRBV18 and TRBJ1-3, reads NAGVMQNPRHLVRRRGQEARLRCSPMKGHSHVYWYRQLPEEGLKFMVYLQKENIIDESGMPKERFSAEFPKEGPSILRIQQVVRGDSAAYFCASSPPEGGNTIYFGEGSWLTVV.